Listed below are T cell receptor beta chains from one sample, sequenced in a study of blood T cell repertoires in COVID-19. Using immunoSEQ multiplex PCR, the repertoire was profiled, and TCRdb retains in-frame clones only, with some absent. Found here are 250,000 or so clones, about nine tenths of them singletons; the top ten hold about 1.7%. Sequenced material: PBMCs or T cells enriched from blood (not recorded which). Receptor source: a middle-aged man who had recovered from COVID-19. CDR3s include the opening cysteine and the closing phenylalanine or tryptophan. D genes are given only for firm matches. Rows may omit the clone size; those that give it use once, few, many or a size class.

>TRBV28|TRBD1|-|TRBJ1-1
CASTRTGPGTEAFF
TGTGCCAGCACCCGGACAGGGCCGGGGACTGAAGCTTTCTTT
>TRBV10-3|TRBD1|-|TRBJ1-1
CAIRDRGTEAFF
TGTGCCATCAGGGACAGGGGAACTGAAGCTTTCTTT
>TRBV4-1|-|few|TRBJ1-2
CASSQGRVNDHYGYTF
TGCGCCAGCAGCCAAGGTCGGGTGAACGATCACTATGGCTACACCTTC
>TRBV9|-|-|TRBJ2-7
CASSVEGDGPYEQYF
TGTGCCAGCAGCGTAGAGGGGGACGGACCCTACGAGCAGTACTTC
>TRBV4-1|-|-|TRBJ1-2
CASSQRYLADSGYGYTF
TGCGCCAGCAGCCAACGGTATTTGGCGGATTCGGGCTATGGCTACACCTTC
>TRBV4-3|TRBD1|-|TRBJ2-1
CASSQIGQGVNNEQFF
TGCGCCAGCAGCCAAATAGGACAGGGGGTCAACAATGAGCAGTTCTTC
>TRBV29-1|TRBD2|-|TRBJ2-7
CSVMTSGAYEQYF
TGCAGCGTGATGACTAGCGGAGCCTACGAGCAGTACTTC
>TRBV19|TRBD2|-|TRBJ2-5
CASKTSGRAIEETQYF
TGTGCCAGTAAAACTAGCGGGAGGGCGATCGAAGAGACCCAGTACTTC
>TRBV3-1/TRBV3-2|TRBD1|-|TRBJ1-2
CASSQGDRVDYGYTF
TGTGCCAGCAGCCAAGGGGACAGGGTAGACTATGGCTACACCTTC
>TRBV4-3|-|-|TRBJ1-1
CASSQEFGSRAEAFF
TGCGCCAGCAGCCAAGAGTTCGGGAGTAGGGCTGAAGCTTTCTTT
>TRBV5-4|TRBD1|-|TRBJ2-4
CASSLGAYRDRGHIQYF
TGTGCCAGCAGCTTAGGAGCGTACCGGGACAGGGGCCACATTCAGTACTTC
>TRBV18|TRBD1|-|TRBJ1-4
CASSRDRGHEKLFF
TGTGCCAGCTCACGGGACAGGGGGCATGAAAAACTGTTTTTT
>TRBV7-9|TRBD1|once|TRBJ1-4
CASSLATGAATNEKLFF
TGTGCCAGCAGCTTAGCTACAGGGGCTGCAACTAATGAAAAACTGTTTTTT
>TRBV5-1|TRBD1|-|TRBJ2-2
CASSRSRDRNTGELFF
TGCGCCAGCAGCCGCAGCCGGGACAGGAACACCGGGGAGCTGTTTTTT
>TRBV2|-|-|TRBJ1-4
CASSVFGRASEKLFF
TGTGCCAGCAGTGTATTTGGGAGGGCTAGTGAAAAACTGTTTTTT